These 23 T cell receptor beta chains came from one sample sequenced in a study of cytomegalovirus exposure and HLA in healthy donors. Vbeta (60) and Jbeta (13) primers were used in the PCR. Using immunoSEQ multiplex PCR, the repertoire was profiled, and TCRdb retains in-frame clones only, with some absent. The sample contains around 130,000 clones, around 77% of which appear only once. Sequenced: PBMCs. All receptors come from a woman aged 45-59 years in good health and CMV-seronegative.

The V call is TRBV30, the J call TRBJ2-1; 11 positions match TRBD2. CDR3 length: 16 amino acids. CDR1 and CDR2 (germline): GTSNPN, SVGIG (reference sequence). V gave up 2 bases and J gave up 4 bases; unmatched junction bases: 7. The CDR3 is CAWSPKTSGNYNEQFF. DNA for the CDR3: TGTGCCTGGAGTCCCAAGACTAGCGGGAATTACAATGAGCAGTTCTTC.

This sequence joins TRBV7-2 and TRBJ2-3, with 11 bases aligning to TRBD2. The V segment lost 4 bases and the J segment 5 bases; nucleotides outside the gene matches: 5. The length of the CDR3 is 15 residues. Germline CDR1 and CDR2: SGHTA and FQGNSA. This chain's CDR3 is CASSSLAGVGDTQYF. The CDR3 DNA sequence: TGTGCCAGCAGCTCACTAGCGGGAGTAGGAGATACGCAGTATTTT.

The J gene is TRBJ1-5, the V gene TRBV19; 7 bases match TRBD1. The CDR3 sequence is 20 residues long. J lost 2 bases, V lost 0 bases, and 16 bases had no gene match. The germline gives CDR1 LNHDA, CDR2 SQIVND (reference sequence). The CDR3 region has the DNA TGTGCCAGTAGTATAGATCGGAGACAGGGCGGAATTTATGGCAATCAGCCCCAGCATTTT. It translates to CASSIDRRQGGIYGNQPQHF.

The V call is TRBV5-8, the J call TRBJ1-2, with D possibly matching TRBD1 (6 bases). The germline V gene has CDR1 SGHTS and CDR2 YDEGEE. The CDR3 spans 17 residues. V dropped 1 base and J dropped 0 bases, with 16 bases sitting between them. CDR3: CASSLWRTALANYGYTF. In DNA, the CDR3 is TGTGCCAGCAGCTTGTGGCGGACAGCGTTAGCTAACTATGGCTACACCTTC.

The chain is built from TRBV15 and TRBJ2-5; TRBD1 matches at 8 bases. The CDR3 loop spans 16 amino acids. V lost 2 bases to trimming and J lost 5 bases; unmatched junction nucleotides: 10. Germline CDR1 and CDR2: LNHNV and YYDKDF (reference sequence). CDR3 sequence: CATSRPGGQGRETQYF. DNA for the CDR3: TGTGCCACCAGCAGACCGGGTGGACAGGGTAGGGAGACCCAGTACTTC. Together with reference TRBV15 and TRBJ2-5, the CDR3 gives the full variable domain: DAMVIQNPRYQVTQFGKPVTLSCSQTLNHNVMYWYQQKSSQAPKLLFHYYDKDFNNEADTPDNFQSRRPNTSFCFLDIRSPGLGDTAMYLCATSRPGGQGRETQYFGPGTRLLVL.

In DNA form, the CDR3 reads TGTGCCAGCAGCGTAGCCCGGGACATGTCCTACGAGCAGTACTTC. This translates into CASSVARDMSYEQYF. The chain links TRBV9 to TRBJ2-7; TRBD1 might be the D (6 bases). Trimming cost V 0 bases and J 1 base, with 11 bases left between them. Looked up from germline, CDR1 is SGDLS and CDR2 is YYNGEE. This CDR3 is built from 15 residues. The complete variable domain, with remaining parts taken from reference TRBV9 and TRBJ2-7, reads DSGVTQTPKHLITATGQRVTLRCSPRSGDLSVYWYQQSLDQGLQFLIQYYNGEERAKGNILERFSAQQFPDLHSELNLSSLELGDSALYFCASSVARDMSYEQYFGPGTRLTVT.

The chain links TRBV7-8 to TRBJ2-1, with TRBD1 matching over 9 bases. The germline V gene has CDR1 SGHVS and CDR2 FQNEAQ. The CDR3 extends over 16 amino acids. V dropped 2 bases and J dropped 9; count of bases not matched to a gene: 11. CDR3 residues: CASSLRGGQGAVEQFF. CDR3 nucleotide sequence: TGTGCCAGCAGCTTAAGGGGGGGACAGGGTGCCGTTGAGCAGTTCTTC.

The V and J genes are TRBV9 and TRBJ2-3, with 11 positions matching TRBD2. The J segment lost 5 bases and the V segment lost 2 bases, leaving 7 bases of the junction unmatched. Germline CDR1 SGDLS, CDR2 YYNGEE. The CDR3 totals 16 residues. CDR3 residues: CASSVGLAGGVDTQYF. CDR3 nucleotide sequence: TGTGCCAGCAGCGTCGGCCTAGCGGGAGGTGTAGATACGCAGTATTTT.

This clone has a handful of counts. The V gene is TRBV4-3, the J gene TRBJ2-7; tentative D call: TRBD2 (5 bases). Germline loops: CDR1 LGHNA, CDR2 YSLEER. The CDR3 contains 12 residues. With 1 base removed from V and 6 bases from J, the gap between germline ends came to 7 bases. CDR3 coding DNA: TGCGCCAGCAGCCAAGGCCGGGGCGAGCAGTACTTC. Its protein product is CASSQGRGEQYF.

CDR3 DNA sequence: TGCAGCGTTGAAGACTACACCGGGGAGCTGTTTTTT. Its translation is CSVEDYTGELFF. The chain joins TRBV29-1 to TRBJ2-2; D is uncertain. The CDR3 loop spans 12 amino acids. Trimming removed 0 bases from V and 3 bases from J, with 2 bases in between. The V gene's germline CDR1 is SQVTM and CDR2 ANQGSEA.

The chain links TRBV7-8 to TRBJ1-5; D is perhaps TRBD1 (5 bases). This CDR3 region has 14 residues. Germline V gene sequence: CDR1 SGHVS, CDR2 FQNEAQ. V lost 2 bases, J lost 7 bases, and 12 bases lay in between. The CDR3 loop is CASSLTPGPQPQHF. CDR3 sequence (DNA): TGTGCCAGCAGCTTAACGCCAGGGCCCCAGCCCCAGCATTTT.

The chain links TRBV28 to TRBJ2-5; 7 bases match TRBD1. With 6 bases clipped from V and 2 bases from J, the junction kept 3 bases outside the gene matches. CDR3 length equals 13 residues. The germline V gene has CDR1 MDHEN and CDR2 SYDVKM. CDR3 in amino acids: CASRGQLQETQYF. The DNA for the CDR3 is TGTGCCAGCAGGGGACAGCTTCAAGAGACCCAGTACTTC.

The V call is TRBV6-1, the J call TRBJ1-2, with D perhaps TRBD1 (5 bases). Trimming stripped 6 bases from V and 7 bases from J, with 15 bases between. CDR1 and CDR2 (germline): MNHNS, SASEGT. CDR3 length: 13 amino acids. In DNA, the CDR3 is TGTGCCAGCAGGACAGTTTTGATGGGTGGCTACACCTTC. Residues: CASRTVLMGGYTF.

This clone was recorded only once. CDR3 nucleotides: TGTGCCAGCAGCTTAGACGGGACTAGCGACTACGAGCAGTACTTC. Protein sequence: CASSLDGTSDYEQYF. The chain carries TRBV7-2 and TRBJ2-7; 10 bases match TRBD2. This CDR3 comprises 15 residues. Trimming at V came to 1 base and at J to 3 bases, leaving 3 bases not matched to a gene. Germline V gives CDR1 SGHTA, CDR2 FQGNSA.

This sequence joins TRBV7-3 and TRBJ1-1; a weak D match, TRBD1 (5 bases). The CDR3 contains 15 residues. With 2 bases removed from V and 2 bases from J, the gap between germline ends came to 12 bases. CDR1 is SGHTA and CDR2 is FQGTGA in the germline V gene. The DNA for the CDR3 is TGTGCCAGCAGCTTAGTGGCAGGGTCTAACACTGAAGCTTTCTTT. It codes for CASSLVAGSNTEAFF.

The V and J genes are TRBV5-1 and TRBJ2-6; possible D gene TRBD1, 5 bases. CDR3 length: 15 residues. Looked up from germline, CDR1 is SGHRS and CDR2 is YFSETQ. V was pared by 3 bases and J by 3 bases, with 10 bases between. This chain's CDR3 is CASSSSGNGANVLTF. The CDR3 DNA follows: TGCGCCAGCAGCTCATCAGGGAATGGGGCCAACGTCCTGACTTTC.

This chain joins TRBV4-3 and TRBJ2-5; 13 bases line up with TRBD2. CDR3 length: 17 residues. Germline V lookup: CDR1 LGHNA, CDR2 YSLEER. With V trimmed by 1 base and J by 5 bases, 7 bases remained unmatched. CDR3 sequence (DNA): TGCGCCAGCAGCCAAGTTACTAGCGGGAGGGCCGGGGAGACCCAGTACTTC. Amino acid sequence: CASSQVTSGRAGETQYF.

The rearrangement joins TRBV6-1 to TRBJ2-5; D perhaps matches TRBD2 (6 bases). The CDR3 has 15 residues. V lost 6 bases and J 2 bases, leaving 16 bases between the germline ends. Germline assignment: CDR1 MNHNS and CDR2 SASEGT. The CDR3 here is CASSIYGGTQETQYF. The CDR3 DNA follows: TGTGCCAGCAGCATCTATGGCGGGACTCAAGAGACCCAGTACTTC.

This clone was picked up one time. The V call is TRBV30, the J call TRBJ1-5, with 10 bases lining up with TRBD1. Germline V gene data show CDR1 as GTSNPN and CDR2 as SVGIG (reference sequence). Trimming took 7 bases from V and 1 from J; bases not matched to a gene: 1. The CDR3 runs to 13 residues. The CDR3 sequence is CASGQGSNQPQHF. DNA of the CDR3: TGTGCCTCGGGACAGGGGAGCAATCAGCCCCAGCATTTT.

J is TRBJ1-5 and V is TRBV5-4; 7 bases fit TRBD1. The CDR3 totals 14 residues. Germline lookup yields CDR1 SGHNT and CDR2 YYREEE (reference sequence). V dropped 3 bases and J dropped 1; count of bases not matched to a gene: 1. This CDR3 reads CASSSTGSNQPQHF. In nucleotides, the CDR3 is TGTGCCAGCAGCTCGACAGGGAGCAATCAGCCCCAGCATTTT.

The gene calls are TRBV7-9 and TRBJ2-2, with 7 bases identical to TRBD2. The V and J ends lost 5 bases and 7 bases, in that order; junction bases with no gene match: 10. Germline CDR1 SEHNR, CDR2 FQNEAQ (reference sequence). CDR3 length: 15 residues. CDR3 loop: CASSGLVLDHGELFF. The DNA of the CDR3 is TGTGCCAGCAGCGGACTAGTTCTTGACCACGGGGAGCTGTTTTTT.

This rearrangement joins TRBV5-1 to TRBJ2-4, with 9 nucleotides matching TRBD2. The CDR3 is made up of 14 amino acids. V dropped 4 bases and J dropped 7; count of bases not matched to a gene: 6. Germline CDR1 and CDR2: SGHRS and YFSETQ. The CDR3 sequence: CASSIDGTSNIQYF. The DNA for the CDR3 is TGCGCCAGCAGCATCGACGGGACTAGCAACATTCAGTACTTC.

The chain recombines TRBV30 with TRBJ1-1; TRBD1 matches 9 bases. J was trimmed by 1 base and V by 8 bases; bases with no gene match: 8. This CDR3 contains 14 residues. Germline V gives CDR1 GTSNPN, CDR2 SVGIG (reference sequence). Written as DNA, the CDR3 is TGTGCCCCTACCCGGACAGGGGAGAACACTGAAGCTTTCTTT. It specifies CAPTRTGENTEAFF.